Below are 11 T cell receptor beta chains sequenced from a single sample in a study of cytomegalovirus exposure and HLA in healthy donors. A multiplex PCR was run with 60 Vbeta primers and 13 Jbeta primers. This table comes from immunoSEQ multiplex PCR, and its TCRdb copy is limited to in-frame clones, with some not included. The sample table sets out about 91,000 clones. Sequencing input: PBMCs. All receptors come from a woman aged 25 to 39 in good health and CMV-seronegative.

The chain links TRBV28 to TRBJ1-2; 7 nucleotides agree with TRBD1. The CDR3 has 14 amino acids. V was clipped by 7 bases and J by 2 bases; unmatched bases: 7. CDR1 and CDR2 from the germline V gene are MDHEN and SYDVKM. CDR3: CASTTGPTNYGYTF. The DNA for the CDR3 is TGTGCCAGCACGACAGGGCCCACGAACTATGGCTACACCTTC.

The V call is TRBV5-4, the J call TRBJ1-2; 9 bases are shared with TRBD1. The CDR3 spans 13 residues. CDR1 is SGHNT and CDR2 is YYREEE in the germline V gene (reference sequence). V gave up 2 bases and J gave up 8 bases; unmatched junction bases: 4. The CDR3 region has the DNA TGTGCCAGCAGCTTAGGACAGGGGAACGGCTACACCTTC. It is translated as CASSLGQGNGYTF. Complete variable domain (other parts from reference TRBV5-4 and TRBJ1-2): ETGVTQSPTHLIKTRGQQVTLRCSSQSGHNTVSWYQQALGQGPQFIFQYYREEENGRGNFPPRFSGLQFPNYSSELNVNALELDDSALYLCASSLGQGNGYTFGSGTRLTVV.

The chain combines TRBV5-1 with TRBJ2-1; TRBD2 might be the D (5 bases). The ends were cut back, 7 bases at V and 5 bases at J, with 13 bases in the middle. This CDR3 has 13 amino acids. CDR1 is SGHRS, CDR2 YFSETQ, per germline. In DNA, the CDR3 is TGCGCCAGCCAACTCGAAGCGGACAATGAGCAGTTCTTC. Its translation is CASQLEADNEQFF.

This chain links TRBV5-6 with TRBJ2-5; 8 bases are shared with TRBD1. The CDR3 is 15 residues long. Trimming took 0 bases from V and 4 from J; bases not matched to a gene: 5. Germline V lookup: CDR1 SGHDT, CDR2 YYEEEE. The CDR3 nucleotides are TGTGCCAGCAGCTTGGTGGCAGGGGGCGGAGAGACCCAGTACTTC. Its protein product is CASSLVAGGGETQYF.

The J gene is TRBJ2-5, the V gene TRBV7-2; the match to TRBD2 covers 9 bases. The tail of the sequence fits TRBJ2-7 better, so the J call may be wrong. CDR3 length: 16 amino acids. The germline V gene has CDR1 SGHTA and CDR2 FQGNSA. The CDR3 DNA is TGTGCCAGCAGCTTAACCCGACTAGCGGTCTACTACGAGCAGTACTTC. Protein sequence: CASSLTRLAVYYEQYF.

The V gene is TRBV10-1, the J gene TRBJ1-1; TRBD1 aligns across 7 bases. V was pared by 3 bases and J by 1 base, with 8 bases of the junction left unmatched. The germline V gene has CDR1 WNHNN and CDR2 SYGVQD (reference sequence). The length of the CDR3 is 16 residues. The CDR3 DNA reads as TGCGCCAGCAGTGAAGAGGTCAGGGGGAGGAACACTGAAGCTTTCTTT. It translates to CASSEEVRGRNTEAFF.

This sequence joins TRBV28 and TRBJ1-5; D may be TRBD1 (5 bases). Germline V gene lookup returns CDR1 MDHEN and CDR2 SYDVKM. The length of the CDR3 is 18 residues. V lost 5 bases and J 0 bases, leaving 20 bases between the germline ends. CDR3 nucleotides: TGTGCCAGCAGTCCGTCTACCGGGACTCCCTATAGCAATCAGCCCCAGCATTTT. It translates to CASSPSTGTPYSNQPQHF.

The rearrangement uses TRBV5-1 and TRBJ1-4, with 8 bases lining up with TRBD1. Unmatched junction bases numbered 14, after V lost 4 bases and J lost 3 bases. Germline V gene sequence: CDR1 SGHRS, CDR2 YFSETQ. This CDR3 is built from 18 residues. This chain's CDR3 is CASSPRFYRQGSNEKLFF. The CDR3 DNA follows: TGCGCCAGCAGCCCCAGGTTTTACCGACAGGGGTCTAATGAAAAACTGTTTTTT.

The rearrangement uses TRBV15 and TRBJ2-5; D is unclear. This CDR3 is 13 amino acids long. The ends were cut back, 0 bases at V and 4 bases at J, with 6 bases in the middle. Germline V CDR1 and CDR2: LNHNV, YYDKDF (reference sequence). The CDR3 DNA reads TGTGCCACCAGCAGAGATTCTAGAGAGACCCAGTACTTC. This sequence encodes CATSRDSRETQYF.

The V gene is TRBV28, the J gene TRBJ2-1; D may be TRBD2 (5 bases). The CDR3 consists of 14 residues. The V gene lost 4 bases and the J gene lost 12 bases, with 19 bases spanning the gap. Germline V lookup: CDR1 MDHEN, CDR2 SYDVKM. The CDR3 reads CASSSDGKAWGQFF. The CDR3 bases are TGTGCCAGCAGTTCTGACGGGAAGGCCTGGGGGCAGTTCTTC. Based on the CDR3 plus reference TRBV28 and TRBJ2-1, the full variable domain is DVKVTQSSRYLVKRTGEKVFLECVQDMDHENMFWYRQDPGLGLRLIYFSYDVKMKEKGDIPEGYSVSREKKERFSLILESASTNQTSMYLCASSSDGKAWGQFFGPGTRLTVL.

Concerning this clone itself: Other nucleotide sequences from this sample produce the same CDR3. The rearrangement links TRBV4-2 to TRBJ2-7, with a weak D call TRBD2 (5 bases). Germline CDR1 reads LGHNA; CDR2 reads YNFKEQ. This CDR3 has 15 amino acids. V lost 4 bases and J 3 bases, leaving 16 bases between the germline ends. CDR3: CASSLAPGIGYEQYF. For the CDR3, the DNA is TGTGCCAGCAGCCTAGCGCCGGGAATCGGCTACGAGCAGTACTTC.